Listed below are T cell receptor beta chains from one sample, sequenced in a study of blood T cell repertoires in COVID-19. The table came from immunoSEQ multiplex PCR; TCRdb's copy has only in-frame clones and leaves some out. In the table there are around 56,000 clones, more than 80% of which are singletons. The sequenced material came from peripheral blood. The receptors derive from a human donor in a cohort sampled during active COVID-19. The CDR3 runs from the conserved cysteine through the conserved F or W. Fields, in order: V gene, clone size, D gene, J gene, CDR3 protein, CDR3 DNA. The D gene is left open where the match is weak. Only part of the rows carry a size: once, few, many, or a class if the clone is expanded.

V gene: TRBV6-6
clone size: NA
D gene: NA
J gene: TRBJ1-4
CDR3 protein: CASSYDRSTNEKLFF
CDR3 DNA: TGTGCCAGCAGTTACGATCGGTCGACTAATGAAAAACTGTTTTTT

V gene: TRBV6-1
clone size: once
D gene: TRBD1
J gene: TRBJ2-7
CDR3 protein: CASSELWTGNEQYF
CDR3 DNA: TGTGCCAGCAGTGAACTCTGGACAGGGAACGAGCAGTACTTC

V gene: TRBV11-3
clone size: NA
D gene: NA
J gene: TRBJ2-2
CDR3 protein: CASSQDSTGELFF
CDR3 DNA: TGTGCCAGCAGCCAAGACAGCACCGGGGAGCTGTTTTTT

V gene: TRBV7-8
clone size: few
D gene: TRBD2
J gene: TRBJ2-1
CDR3 protein: CASSVGGGHDSYNEQFF
CDR3 DNA: TGTGCCAGCAGCGTCGGGGGGGGACACGACTCCTACAATGAGCAGTTCTTC

V gene: TRBV28
clone size: NA
D gene: TRBD2
J gene: TRBJ2-5
CDR3 protein: CASSSGGAHQETQYF
CDR3 DNA: TGTGCCAGCAGTAGCGGGGGGGCCCACCAAGAGACCCAGTACTTC

V gene: TRBV11-2
clone size: NA
D gene: NA
J gene: TRBJ2-7
CDR3 protein: CASSLGGGTVLYYYEQYF
CDR3 DNA: TGTGCCAGCAGCTTAGGAGGGGGGACAGTCCTTTACTACTACGAGCAGTACTTC

V gene: TRBV3-1/TRBV3-2
clone size: NA
D gene: NA
J gene: TRBJ1-6
CDR3 protein: CASSQQQAHNSPLHF
CDR3 DNA: TGTGCCAGCAGCCAACAACAGGCCCATAATTCACCCCTCCACTTT

V gene: TRBV5-1
clone size: few
D gene: NA
J gene: TRBJ1-2
CDR3 protein: CASSSGGAANYGYTF
CDR3 DNA: TGCGCCAGCAGCTCTGGAGGCGCAGCGAACTATGGCTACACCTTC

V gene: TRBV5-8
clone size: NA
D gene: TRBD2
J gene: TRBJ2-2
CDR3 protein: CASSKGLAGGRLTGELFF
CDR3 DNA: TGTGCCAGCAGTAAGGGACTAGCGGGGGGCCGGCTCACCGGGGAGCTGTTTTTT

V gene: TRBV5-1
clone size: NA
D gene: TRBD2
J gene: TRBJ2-1
CDR3 protein: CASSPGTSGGNEQFF
CDR3 DNA: TGCGCCAGCAGCCCCGGGACTAGCGGGGGGAATGAGCAGTTCTTC

V gene: TRBV6-5
clone size: NA
D gene: NA
J gene: TRBJ2-7
CDR3 protein: CASSYSGRSYEQYF
CDR3 DNA: TGTGCCAGCAGTTACTCCGGCAGGTCCTACGAGCAGTACTTC

V gene: TRBV18
clone size: NA
D gene: NA
J gene: TRBJ1-2
CDR3 protein: CASSPGGNYGYTF
CDR3 DNA: TGTGCCAGCTCACCAGGCGGTAACTATGGCTACACCTTC

V gene: TRBV5-4
clone size: NA
D gene: NA
J gene: TRBJ1-2
CDR3 protein: CAPTRQGSANYGYTF
CDR3 DNA: TGTGCCCCGACCAGGCAGGGATCGGCTAACTATGGCTACACCTTC

V gene: TRBV5-1
clone size: NA
D gene: TRBD1
J gene: TRBJ1-1
CDR3 protein: CASRRQGEAFF
CDR3 DNA: TGCGCCAGCAGGAGACAGGGTGAAGCTTTCTTT

V gene: TRBV27
clone size: NA
D gene: TRBD1
J gene: TRBJ1-5
CDR3 protein: CASSKTGLNQPQHF
CDR3 DNA: TGTGCCAGCAGTAAGACAGGGCTCAATCAGCCCCAGCATTTT

V gene: TRBV6-5
clone size: NA
D gene: NA
J gene: TRBJ1-5
CDR3 protein: CASSSYSNQPQHF
CDR3 DNA: TGTGCCAGCAGTTCTTATAGCAATCAGCCCCAGCATTTT

V gene: TRBV18
clone size: NA
D gene: TRBD1
J gene: TRBJ1-5
CDR3 protein: CASSASDRVGQPQHF
CDR3 DNA: TGTGCCAGCTCAGCTTCGGACAGGGTCGGTCAGCCCCAGCATTTT

V gene: TRBV6-2/TRBV6-3
clone size: NA
D gene: TRBD2
J gene: TRBJ2-5
CDR3 protein: CASSTLLAGGLETQYF
CDR3 DNA: TGTGCCAGCAGTACCCTCCTAGCGGGGGGTTTGGAGACCCAGTACTTC

V gene: TRBV5-1
clone size: NA
D gene: TRBD1
J gene: TRBJ2-7
CDR3 protein: CASSSDRGLYEQYF
CDR3 DNA: TGCGCCAGCAGCTCGGACAGGGGGCTGTACGAGCAGTACTTC

V gene: TRBV30
clone size: NA
D gene: NA
J gene: TRBJ1-4
CDR3 protein: CAWMPGWGRDEKLFF
CDR3 DNA: TGTGCCTGGATGCCCGGGTGGGGGAGGGACGAAAAACTGTTTTTT

V gene: TRBV6-5
clone size: NA
D gene: TRBD1
J gene: TRBJ1-1
CDR3 protein: CASSYAGTGNTEAFF
CDR3 DNA: TGTGCCAGCAGCTACGCCGGGACAGGAAACACTGAAGCTTTCTTT

V gene: TRBV6-5
clone size: NA
D gene: NA
J gene: TRBJ2-7
CDR3 protein: CATTPGVRSYEQYF
CDR3 DNA: TGTGCCACCACGCCAGGGGTACGGTCCTACGAGCAGTACTTC

V gene: TRBV7-2
clone size: once
D gene: NA
J gene: TRBJ1-5
CDR3 protein: CASSPEGGGNQPQHF
CDR3 DNA: TGTGCCAGCAGTCCAGAGGGGGGGGGCAATCAGCCCCAGCATTTT

V gene: TRBV4-1
clone size: NA
D gene: TRBD2
J gene: TRBJ2-5
CDR3 protein: CASSIGTSGLGTQYF
CDR3 DNA: TGCGCCAGCAGCATCGGGACTAGCGGGTTAGGGACCCAGTACTTC

V gene: TRBV2
clone size: NA
D gene: TRBD1
J gene: TRBJ2-7
CDR3 protein: CASGLTPGQGKYYEQYF
CDR3 DNA: TGTGCCAGCGGGCTGACTCCGGGACAGGGAAAATACTACGAGCAGTACTTC

V gene: TRBV19
clone size: NA
D gene: TRBD2
J gene: TRBJ2-7
CDR3 protein: CASSQRGGLHEQYF
CDR3 DNA: TGTGCCAGTTCGCAGCGGGGGGGGCTCCACGAGCAGTACTTC

V gene: TRBV7-2
clone size: NA
D gene: NA
J gene: TRBJ2-7
CDR3 protein: CASSLTGSLSSYEQYF
CDR3 DNA: TGTGCCAGCAGTTTAACAGGGTCCCTTAGCTCCTACGAGCAGTACTTC

V gene: TRBV6-6
clone size: NA
D gene: NA
J gene: TRBJ2-3
CDR3 protein: CASTAVGGASTDTQYF
CDR3 DNA: TGTGCCAGCACGGCCGTGGGGGGGGCCAGCACAGATACGCAGTATTTT

V gene: TRBV27
clone size: NA
D gene: TRBD2
J gene: TRBJ2-2
CDR3 protein: CASSWRRGVGSGELFF
CDR3 DNA: TGTGCCAGCAGTTGGCGACGGGGGGTTGGTTCCGGGGAGCTGTTTTTT

V gene: TRBV11-3
clone size: few
D gene: NA
J gene: TRBJ1-6
CDR3 protein: CASSFSDRSPLHF
CDR3 DNA: TGTGCCAGCAGCTTTTCCGACAGATCACCCCTCCACTTT

V gene: TRBV9
clone size: NA
D gene: TRBD1
J gene: TRBJ1-2
CDR3 protein: CASSQGQVEVYTF
CDR3 DNA: TGTGCCAGCAGCCAGGGACAGGTTGAGGTCTACACCTTC

V gene: TRBV7-9
clone size: NA
D gene: NA
J gene: TRBJ2-1
CDR3 protein: CASSLLRGSSYNEQFF
CDR3 DNA: TGTGCCAGCAGCCTCCTGCGGGGAAGTTCCTACAATGAGCAGTTCTTC

V gene: TRBV7-3
clone size: NA
D gene: NA
J gene: TRBJ2-2
CDR3 protein: CASSPHAQGNTGELFF
CDR3 DNA: TGTGCCAGCAGCCCTCACGCCCAGGGGAACACCGGGGAGCTGTTTTTT

V gene: TRBV25-1
clone size: once
D gene: TRBD1
J gene: TRBJ1-3
CDR3 protein: CASSETRQGGNTIYF
CDR3 DNA: TGTGCCAGCAGTGAAACCCGACAGGGTGGAAACACCATATATTTT

V gene: TRBV7-2
clone size: NA
D gene: NA
J gene: TRBJ2-5
CDR3 protein: CASSLGGLAPQYF
CDR3 DNA: TGTGCCAGCAGCTTAGGAGGTCTAGCCCCACAGTACTTC

V gene: TRBV27
clone size: NA
D gene: NA
J gene: TRBJ1-1
CDR3 protein: CASSLYWGGETEAFF
CDR3 DNA: TGTGCCAGCAGTTTGTATTGGGGAGGAGAGACTGAAGCTTTCTTT

V gene: TRBV3-1/TRBV3-2
clone size: NA
D gene: TRBD1
J gene: TRBJ2-1
CDR3 protein: CASSGGGQGLYNEQFF
CDR3 DNA: TGTGCCAGCAGCGGGGGAGGACAGGGTCTCTACAATGAGCAGTTCTTC

V gene: TRBV7-6
clone size: NA
D gene: TRBD2
J gene: TRBJ2-3
CDR3 protein: CASSLALGGDSTDTQYF
CDR3 DNA: TGTGCCAGCAGCTTAGCGCTCGGGGGGGATAGCACAGATACGCAGTATTTT

V gene: TRBV9
clone size: NA
D gene: NA
J gene: TRBJ2-2
CDR3 protein: CASSVTFPPRTGELFF
CDR3 DNA: TGTGCCAGCAGCGTAACCTTCCCCCCCAGGACCGGGGAGCTGTTTTTT

V gene: TRBV9
clone size: NA
D gene: TRBD1
J gene: TRBJ1-6
CDR3 protein: CASSEGTGVNSPLHF
CDR3 DNA: TGTGCCAGCAGCGAGGGGACAGGGGTTAATTCACCCCTCCACTTT

V gene: TRBV10-3
clone size: NA
D gene: NA
J gene: TRBJ1-1
CDR3 protein: CAISPGGGRTEAFF
CDR3 DNA: TGTGCCATCAGCCCGGGGGGGGGCCGAACTGAAGCTTTCTTT